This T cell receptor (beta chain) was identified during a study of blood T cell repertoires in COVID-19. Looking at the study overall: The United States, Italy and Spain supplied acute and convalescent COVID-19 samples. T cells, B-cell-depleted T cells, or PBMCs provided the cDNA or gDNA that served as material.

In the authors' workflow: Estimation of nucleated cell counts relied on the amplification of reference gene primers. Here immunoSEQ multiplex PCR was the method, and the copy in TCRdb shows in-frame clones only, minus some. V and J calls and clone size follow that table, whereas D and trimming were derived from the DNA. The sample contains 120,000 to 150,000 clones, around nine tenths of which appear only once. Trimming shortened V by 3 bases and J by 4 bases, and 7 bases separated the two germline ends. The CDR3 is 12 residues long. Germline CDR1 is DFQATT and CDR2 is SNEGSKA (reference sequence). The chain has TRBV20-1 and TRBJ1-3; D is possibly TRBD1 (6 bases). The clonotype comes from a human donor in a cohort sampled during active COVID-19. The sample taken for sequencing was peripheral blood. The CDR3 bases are TGCAGTGCTAGTGGGGGCGGAAACACCATATATTTT. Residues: CSASGGGNTIYF.